This passage covers 5 T cell receptor beta chains from one sample sequenced in a study of T cells in Graves' hyperthyroidism and ophthalmopathy. The TCR beta CDR3 regions underwent amplification using RNA transcripts as the source. The HTBI set primed first-round TCR CDR3 RT-PCR. TCRdb re-called the multiplex PCR reads with MiXCR, one entry per CDR3 protein. The sample carries roughly 700,000 distinct CDR3 sequences, under 45% recorded once. The sequenced sample consisted of blood. The receptors were gathered from a woman in her thirties or forties with Graves' hyperthyroidism.

A note on this clonotype: No conserved phenylalanine or tryptophan ends this CDR3, so it is likely a read error. The V call is TRBV15, the J call TRBJ2-3; D unresolved. V was trimmed by 0 bases and J by 2 bases, leaving 6 bases between them. Germline V gives CDR1 LNHNV, CDR2 YYDKDF (reference sequence). CDR3 length: 14 amino acids. CDR3 in DNA: TGTGCCACCAGCAGAGAGATATACACAGATACGCAGTATCTT. The encoded protein is CATSREIYTDTQYL.

In this sample, this clonotype turned up many times. The rearrangement links TRBV12-3 or TRBV12-4 to TRBJ1-1; maybe TRBD1 (5 bases). The ends were cut back, 1 base at V and 10 bases at J, with 10 bases in the middle. This CDR3 is 12 amino acids long. The CDR3: CASSLVRGVAFF. DNA for the CDR3: TGTGCCAGCAGTTTAGTCCGAGGGGTAGCTTTCTTT.

The V gene is TRBV10-3, the J gene TRBJ2-7; 8 nucleotides align to TRBD2. The CDR3 length is 14 residues. CDR1 is ENHRY, CDR2 SYGVKD, per germline. J lost 5 bases, V lost 4 bases, and 7 bases had no gene match. Here the CDR3 reads CAISGRGLVDEQYF. The CDR3 DNA reads TGTGCCATCAGTGGTCGGGGACTAGTCGACGAGCAGTACTTC.

The chain has TRBV6-5 and TRBJ1-6; TRBD1 might be the D (6 bases). Trimming left V 5 bases short and J 8 bases short, with 13 bases between. Germline V CDR1 and CDR2: MNHEY, SVGAGI. The CDR3 is 14 amino acids. The DNA of the CDR3 is TGTGCCAGCAGTCCTCAGGGGTTATATTCACCCCTCCACTTT. This encodes CASSPQGLYSPLHF.

The chain carries TRBV14 and TRBJ2-7; 8 bases are a match to TRBD1. Unmatched junction bases numbered 8, after V lost 3 bases and J lost 7 bases. The V gene's germline CDR1 is SGHDN and CDR2 FVKESK. The CDR3 is made up of 14 amino acids. The CDR3 coding sequence is TGTGCCAGCAGCCACCCAGGGGGCCGGGGGGAGCAGTACTTC. Protein: CASSHPGGRGEQYF.